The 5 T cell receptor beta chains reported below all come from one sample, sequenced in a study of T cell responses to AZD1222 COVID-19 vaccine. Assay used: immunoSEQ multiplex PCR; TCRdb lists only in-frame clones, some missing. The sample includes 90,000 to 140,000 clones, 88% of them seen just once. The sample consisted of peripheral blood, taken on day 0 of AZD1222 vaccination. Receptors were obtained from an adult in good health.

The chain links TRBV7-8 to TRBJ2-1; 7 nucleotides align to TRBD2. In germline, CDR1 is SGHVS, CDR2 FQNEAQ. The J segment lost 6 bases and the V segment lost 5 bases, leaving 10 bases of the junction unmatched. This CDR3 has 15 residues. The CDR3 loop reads CASSPTSAGVNEQFF. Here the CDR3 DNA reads TGTGCCAGCAGCCCCACTAGCGCCGGGGTCAATGAGCAGTTCTTC.

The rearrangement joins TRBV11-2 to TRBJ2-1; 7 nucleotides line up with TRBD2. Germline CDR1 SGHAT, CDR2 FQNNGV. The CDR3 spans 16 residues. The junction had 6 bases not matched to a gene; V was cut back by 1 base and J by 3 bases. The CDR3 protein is CASSLVSGAYYNEQFF. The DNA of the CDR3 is TGTGCCAGCAGCTTAGTCAGCGGGGCTTACTACAATGAGCAGTTCTTC.

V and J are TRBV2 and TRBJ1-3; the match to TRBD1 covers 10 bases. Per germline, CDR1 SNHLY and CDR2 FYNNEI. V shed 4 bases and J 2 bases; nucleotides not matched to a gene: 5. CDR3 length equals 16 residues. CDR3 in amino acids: CASSGGTGEAGNTIYF. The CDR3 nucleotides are TGTGCCAGCAGTGGGGGGACAGGGGAAGCTGGAAACACCATATATTTT.

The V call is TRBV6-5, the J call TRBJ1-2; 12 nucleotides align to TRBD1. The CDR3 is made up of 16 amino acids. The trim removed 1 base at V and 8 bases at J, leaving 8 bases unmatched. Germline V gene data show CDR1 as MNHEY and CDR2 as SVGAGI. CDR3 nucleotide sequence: TGTGCCAGCAGTTACTTACCGGGACAGGGGGCACAAGGCTACACCTTC. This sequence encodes CASSYLPGQGAQGYTF.

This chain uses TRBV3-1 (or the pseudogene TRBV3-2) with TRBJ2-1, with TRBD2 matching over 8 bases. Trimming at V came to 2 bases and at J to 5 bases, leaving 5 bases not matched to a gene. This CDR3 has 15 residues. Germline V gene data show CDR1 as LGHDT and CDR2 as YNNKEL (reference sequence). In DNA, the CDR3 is TGTGCCAGCAGCCAATTGAGGACTAGCAACAATGAGCAGTTCTTC. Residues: CASSQLRTSNNEQFF.